This T cell receptor (beta chain) was recorded in a study of identical twins. Study-level results: High-abundance cord blood beta clonotypes had fewer insertions; memory repertoires showed none. Model-predicted out-of-frame TCR alpha sharing fell below observed values in monozygotic twins. Beta out-of-frame sequences showed weaker excess twin sharing.

TCRdb re-analysed the 5' RACE reads in MiXCR, keeping a single row per CDR3 protein. The sample contains under 500,000 distinct CDR3 sequences, approximately 14% of which appear only once. In germline, CDR1 is DFQATT, CDR2 SNEGSKA (reference sequence). V was shortened by 5 bases and J by 7 bases, with 14 bases between the two germline ends. The CDR3 is 12 amino acids. Note on this clonotype: What it binds is unknown.

This sample also appeared in a second study, on yellow fever vaccine responses in identical twins. That source reports: After vaccination, twins' T cell response reportedly seemed partly convergent, partly personalized.

This sequence was found in a woman between 18 and 30 years old in good health. The gene calls are TRBV20-1 and TRBJ1-2; D perhaps matches TRBD1 (5 bases). Sample: CD4+ T cells sorted from blood. In DNA form, the CDR3 reads TGCAGTGCTCCCCGGGGCGCTGTTGGCTACACCTTC. The encoded protein is CSAPRGAVGYTF.